This T cell receptor (beta chain) emerged from a study of sequential checkpoint blockade in melanoma. Turning to the study itself: Maintenance nivolumab came after either treatment sequence.

The data were produced by immunoSEQ multiplex PCR, yet TCRdb's version contains in-frame clones alone and is incomplete. The repertoire holds tens of thousands of clones, with about two thirds as singletons. Treatment of the sample: randomized to nivolumab then ipilimumab (arm A) or the reverse (arm B). Live CD3+CD8+ CD19− CD56− cells were sorted from PBMCs. CDR1 is SGHAT and CDR2 is FQNNGV in the germline V gene. The CDR3 extends over 13 amino acids. The V end lost 1 base, the J end lost 7 bases, and 11 bases lay between the germline ends. The origin of this receptor is a human donor with melanoma. The sequencing here drew on CD8+ T cells sorted from blood (inferred from file names), taken from a patient given nivolumab and ipilimumab in sequence. The J gene is TRBJ2-7, the V gene TRBV11-2; D not resolved. CDR3 sequence: CASSLGQWSEQYF. CDR3 sequence (DNA): TGTGCCAGCAGCTTAGGGCAGTGGTCGGAGCAGTACTTC.